Listed here is a single TCR beta chain. The antigen it binds to is not known. Base qualities are not recorded, but no much larger clone differs from it by a single base. This sample is drawn from a study of shared clonotypes between healthy human individuals (TCRdb year 2020). About the full investigation: Two women and a few men aged 18 to 49 years were included in the cohort. Per donor, three plates each were used for CD4 naive and CD4 memory, two for CD8 naive, and one for CD8 memory. Between about 0.85 and 9.5 billion PBMCs per donor were obtained by leukapheresis. To increase sequencing depth and limit assay-specific biases, different laboratories used diverse techniques to prepare libraries and sequence TCR repertoires. To estimate repertoire size and how much clonotype sharing occurs between individuals, the study deeply sequenced the blood TCR repertoires of several healthy adults. What the authors observed across the whole study: Compared with non-shared clonotypes, the clonotypes found in all four sorted-subset donors had higher generation probabilities. Sharing across four donors was observed for roughly 5.4% of naive CD4, 3% to 3.5% of naive CD8, roughly 2.4% of memory CD4, and roughly 0.4% of memory CD8 clonotypes. Incomplete sequencing was indicated by rarefaction of sorted-subset datasets, despite the large sequencing depth. Sampling was restricted to blood, and TCR repertoires in tissue are likely to differ from TCR repertoires in blood. Estimated clonotype richness was generally larger for naive than for memory subsets. Pairwise subsampling indicated that sequencing depth was expected to affect the degree of clonotype sharing among donors. Because the study included only a small number of donors, the genetic and exposure-history diversity represented was limited.

CD8 naive samples were obtained by positive selection for CCR7 among CD45RO-negative cells, yielding a CD45RA+CCR7+ population from which TemRA cells were excluded. The donors were healthy, HIV-negative adults who had no recently reported acute infections or vaccinations. Every donor was a Caucasian adult living in Nashville, Tennessee, USA. Blood was collected by leukapheresis, and PBMCs were isolated by Ficoll-Histopaque density gradient centrifugation and then cryopreserved in liquid nitrogen vapor phase. Purity and quantity of every magnetically sorted T cell population were checked by analytical flow cytometry. Genomic DNA was isolated from each sorted fraction and quantified by UV absorbance on a Nanodrop 2000c. Trimming removed 4 bases from V and 6 bases from J, leaving 18 bases between the germline ends. The germline V gene (reference sequence) gives CDR1 as MNHEY and CDR2 as SMNVEV. The CDR3, cysteine through phenylalanine, is 15 amino acids long. The sequence is cut down to CDR3 DNA, 45 bases in frame from base 1.

TCR CDR3 regions were amplified from genomic DNA by multiplex PCR using the deep immunoSEQ assay. Extracted genomic DNA from each cell subset was spread evenly across all wells of several immunoSEQ 96-well plates, with each plate serving as a replicate. For sorted subsets, each replicate PCR was loaded with 200 ng genomic DNA, equivalent to approximately 27,000 T cell genomes. Purified libraries were quantified with a Qubit 3.0 fluorometer, sized on a Bioanalyzer 2100, and re-quantified with the KAPA Library Quantification kit. Every immunoSEQ 96-well plate was sequenced on a separate single-read 150-cycle Illumina NextSeq 550 flow cell. The authors' analysis ran thus. Because the immunoSEQ output held only junctional sequences and lacked quality scores, the filtering could not match the filtering applied to full-length reads. To assign V/J genes and CDR3, sequences were annotated using PyIR, a Python wrapper for IgBLAST v1.9, with IMGT germline references. Reads with weak V/J assignments (E-value above 1e-6), missing CDR3, stop codons, out-of-frame junctions, or ambiguous translated residues were removed. A V3J clonotype was defined by an identical inferred V gene, J gene, and CDR3 amino acid sequence. The percentage overlap between two repertoires was calculated by dividing the number of shared unique clonotypes by the size of the smaller repertoire. Richness of each repertoire was evaluated using RTK rarefaction, the Chao1 estimator, and Recon v2.1 estimates of unobserved clonotypes. For all TCRbeta clonotypes obtained by the gDNA method from a handful of donors, generation probabilities were computed with OLGA. The immuneACCESS repertoire file appears here via TCRdb, limited to in-frame rearrangements. These files lack a portion of the clones; in checked studies, under half of the deficit traces to unresolved V genes, and the cause of the others is not known. Clonal size and the V and J genes are those of that table, whereas D and trimming came from the DNA. In all, the sample holds millions of clones, and just under 95% of those were seen once. The ten largest make up 0.85% to 1.3% of the sample.

Sample: naive CD8+ T cells sorted from blood. The meaning of the sample's cell subset or site label: CD45RA+CCR7+. This receptor chain uses TRBV27 and TRBJ1-1; TRBD1 might be the D gene, on 5 matching bases. This receptor was identified in a man aged 18 to 29 in good health. The CDR3 here reads CASSSPRSGAAEAFF. The sequence in DNA is TGTGCCAGCAGTTCCCCCCGCTCCGGGGCGGCTGAAGCTTTCTTT.